This T cell receptor (beta chain) comes out of a study of CD8 T cells in Susac syndrome. The study sequenced TCR beta in blood CD8+ and CD4+ T cells. Germline V gives CDR1 LGHDT, CDR2 YNNKEL (reference sequence). V lost 4 bases, J lost 0 bases, and 5 bases stayed unmatched. The length of the CDR3 is 18 residues. The authors reverse transcribed roughly 0.5 to 1 ug RNA with random hexamers. Using its own MiXCR run on the immunoSEQ multiplex PCR reads, TCRdb lists one record per CDR3 protein. The sample shows around 130,000 distinct CDR3 sequences, less than 95% of them seen only once. This TCR derives from a human donor in good health. J is TRBJ2-1 and V is TRBV3-1; 14 nucleotides agree with TRBD2. The sequenced sample was CD4+ T cells from PBMCs. CDR3 in amino acids: CASSPGLAGDPSYNEQFF. In DNA, the CDR3 is TGTGCCAGCAGCCCGGGACTAGCGGGAGACCCCTCCTACAATGAGCAGTTCTTC.